The clone carrying this T cell receptor (beta chain) appeared once. Trimming removed 0 bases from V and 0 bases from J, with 12 bases in between. Looked up from germline, CDR1 is SGHDN and CDR2 is FVKESK. This CDR3 has 16 amino acids. The data belong to a study of shared T cell receptors in the human thymus. Sequencing was performed with immunoSEQ multiplex PCR; in TCRdb, only in-frame clones are kept and a portion is missing. Of hundreds of thousands of clones in the sample, around 87% were seen once. These data also formed part of another study, on human thymus T cells.

The sequence came from a boy less than two years old with a congenital heart defect. The V call is TRBV14, the J call TRBJ2-7; no reliable D call. The material sequenced was thymocytes. The CDR3 DNA is TGTGCCAGCAGCCAAGAGAGCCTGATCCACTCCTACGAGCAGTACTTC. The encoded protein is CASSQESLIHSYEQYF.